Listed below are T cell receptor beta chains from one sample, sequenced in a study of blood T cell repertoires in COVID-19. TCRdb's copy holds only in-frame clones and misses some; the assay was immunoSEQ multiplex PCR. This sample yields some 450,000 clones, of which about 91% are seen a single time; roughly 12% belongs to the top ten. The sequenced sample consisted of peripheral blood. Receptors were obtained from a woman in her 50s with COVID-19, enrolled during active disease. Both conserved end residues are trimmed from each CDR3. The order of the fields is V gene, J gene, CDR3 protein.

TRBV7-8	TRBJ2-1	ASSLKWTGGNEQF
TRBV5-8	TRBJ1-2	ASSLKTGFYGYT
TRBV6-5	TRBJ1-6	ASREEEVASPLH
TRBV11-2	TRBJ1-1	ASSLPSRDAF
TRBV27	TRBJ1-1	ASSFLVLSEVDTEAF
TRBV9	TRBJ1-3	ASSDTGIDTIY
TRBV9	TRBJ1-1	ASSGEGLAEAF
TRBV28	TRBJ1-5	ASSLSGGWQPQH
TRBV6-5	TRBJ1-5	ASRYDRVNNQPQH
TRBV2	TRBJ1-4	ASSVGTAYEKLF
TRBV5-1	TRBJ2-1	ASSLVLAGGLNEQF
TRBV11-1	TRBJ1-1	ASSLSPVRGGF
TRBV2	TRBJ2-2	ASSGGQGRTGELF
TRBV2	TRBJ2-3	ASATGGLRWDTQY
TRBV18	TRBJ2-1	ASSPAVVWQF
TRBV15	TRBJ1-1	ATSRGRGGGNTEAF
TRBV24-1	TRBJ1-2	ATSDLEGGYT
TRBV7-9	TRBJ1-1	ASSSLQGEDTEAF
TRBV11-2	TRBJ1-2	ASSAGGRGGANYGYT
TRBV9	TRBJ2-7	ASSPAGESEQY
TRBV12-3/TRBV12-4	TRBJ1-1	ASSFTGRTEAF